This entry concerns a single T cell receptor beta chain. The assay was immunoSEQ multiplex PCR, and TCRdb's table has in-frame clones only and misses some. The profile shows under 300,000 clones, approximately 86% of them singletons. The record originates from a study of blood T cell repertoires in COVID-19. Study at large: Some COVID-19 samples were acute and others convalescent; all came from the United States, Italy and Spain.

V was shortened by 5 bases and J by 0 bases, with 23 bases between the two germline ends. This CDR3 comprises 19 residues. CDR1 and CDR2 from the germline V gene are MDHEN and SYDVKM. Participant ages covered roughly 18 to 89 years across 24 US areas. Two negative PCRs, clearance, or symptom resolution were required of recovered Cohort 3 donors. The receptor comes from a woman between 50 and 59 years old who had recovered from COVID-19. Sequencing was performed on PBMCs or T cells enriched from blood (not recorded which). This chain joins TRBV28 and TRBJ1-5; possibly TRBD1 for D (5 bases). In DNA form, the CDR3 reads TGTGCCAGCAGTCCAGTATCCCCGACAGATTCCTATAGCAATCAGCCCCAGCATTTT. It encodes CASSPVSPTDSYSNQPQHF.